Following are 2 T cell receptor beta chains from one sample sequenced in a study of blood T cells in healthy people across ages. Together with a sample-barcoded 5' primer, a J-beta primer mix was included in a second PCR lasting about 6 to 11 cycles. In TCRdb, the 5' RACE reads were re-called with MiXCR into one record per CDR3 protein. The data show about 1 million distinct CDR3 sequences, roughly 45% seen once. Sequencing input: blood. The receptors come from a woman in her sixties or seventies in good health.

This clonotype was seen only a few times. This chain joins TRBV9 and TRBJ2-5; D tentatively fits TRBD1 or TRBD2 (5 bases each). The ends were cut back, 3 bases at V and 5 bases at J, with 8 bases in the middle. Germline CDR1 SGDLS, CDR2 YYNGEE. The CDR3 has 12 residues. CDR3 nucleotide sequence: TGTGCCAGCAGCGCATGGGGGGAGACCCAGTACTTC. Translating gives CASSAWGETQYF.

CDR3 DNA sequence: TGTGCCAGCAGGCGGGATAGTTATCAGCCCCAGCATTTT. Translating gives CASRRDSYQPQHF. The V and J genes are TRBV6-5 and TRBJ1-5; D is unclear. V lost 6 bases to trimming and J lost 5 bases, with 11 bases between them. From germline, CDR1 is MNHEY and CDR2 SVGAGI. The CDR3 has 13 amino acids.